This T cell receptor beta chain derives from a study of T cells in Graves' hyperthyroidism and ophthalmopathy. Overall study results and limits: A model built on 13 V-J features separated ophthalmopathy from stable hyperthyroidism.

This clonotype was detected ten times or more. The antigen remains unidentified. The trim removed 5 bases at V and 5 bases at J, leaving 8 bases unmatched. The CDR3 extends over 15 amino acids. Germline CDR1 is LGHDT and CDR2 is YNNKEL (reference sequence). RNA transcripts served as the template for amplifying TCR beta CDR3 regions. With the HTBI primer set, the TCR CDR3 went through a first round of RT-PCR. TCRdb redid the calling of the multiplex PCR reads with MiXCR, one entry per CDR3 protein. The sample lists 400,000 to 600,000 distinct CDR3 sequences, about 16% seen once, with 25% to 30% in the top ten. Criteria for exclusion of patients were uncontrolled infection, other autoimmune disease, pregnancy or lactation.

This receptor was obtained from a woman aged 25 to 45 with Graves' ophthalmopathy. The sample was blood. The rearrangement joins TRBV3-1 to TRBJ2-1, with 8 bases matching TRBD1. The CDR3 DNA sequence: TGTGCCAGCAGCAACCGGGACAGGATAAACAATGAGCAGTTCTTC. Translating gives CASSNRDRINNEQFF.